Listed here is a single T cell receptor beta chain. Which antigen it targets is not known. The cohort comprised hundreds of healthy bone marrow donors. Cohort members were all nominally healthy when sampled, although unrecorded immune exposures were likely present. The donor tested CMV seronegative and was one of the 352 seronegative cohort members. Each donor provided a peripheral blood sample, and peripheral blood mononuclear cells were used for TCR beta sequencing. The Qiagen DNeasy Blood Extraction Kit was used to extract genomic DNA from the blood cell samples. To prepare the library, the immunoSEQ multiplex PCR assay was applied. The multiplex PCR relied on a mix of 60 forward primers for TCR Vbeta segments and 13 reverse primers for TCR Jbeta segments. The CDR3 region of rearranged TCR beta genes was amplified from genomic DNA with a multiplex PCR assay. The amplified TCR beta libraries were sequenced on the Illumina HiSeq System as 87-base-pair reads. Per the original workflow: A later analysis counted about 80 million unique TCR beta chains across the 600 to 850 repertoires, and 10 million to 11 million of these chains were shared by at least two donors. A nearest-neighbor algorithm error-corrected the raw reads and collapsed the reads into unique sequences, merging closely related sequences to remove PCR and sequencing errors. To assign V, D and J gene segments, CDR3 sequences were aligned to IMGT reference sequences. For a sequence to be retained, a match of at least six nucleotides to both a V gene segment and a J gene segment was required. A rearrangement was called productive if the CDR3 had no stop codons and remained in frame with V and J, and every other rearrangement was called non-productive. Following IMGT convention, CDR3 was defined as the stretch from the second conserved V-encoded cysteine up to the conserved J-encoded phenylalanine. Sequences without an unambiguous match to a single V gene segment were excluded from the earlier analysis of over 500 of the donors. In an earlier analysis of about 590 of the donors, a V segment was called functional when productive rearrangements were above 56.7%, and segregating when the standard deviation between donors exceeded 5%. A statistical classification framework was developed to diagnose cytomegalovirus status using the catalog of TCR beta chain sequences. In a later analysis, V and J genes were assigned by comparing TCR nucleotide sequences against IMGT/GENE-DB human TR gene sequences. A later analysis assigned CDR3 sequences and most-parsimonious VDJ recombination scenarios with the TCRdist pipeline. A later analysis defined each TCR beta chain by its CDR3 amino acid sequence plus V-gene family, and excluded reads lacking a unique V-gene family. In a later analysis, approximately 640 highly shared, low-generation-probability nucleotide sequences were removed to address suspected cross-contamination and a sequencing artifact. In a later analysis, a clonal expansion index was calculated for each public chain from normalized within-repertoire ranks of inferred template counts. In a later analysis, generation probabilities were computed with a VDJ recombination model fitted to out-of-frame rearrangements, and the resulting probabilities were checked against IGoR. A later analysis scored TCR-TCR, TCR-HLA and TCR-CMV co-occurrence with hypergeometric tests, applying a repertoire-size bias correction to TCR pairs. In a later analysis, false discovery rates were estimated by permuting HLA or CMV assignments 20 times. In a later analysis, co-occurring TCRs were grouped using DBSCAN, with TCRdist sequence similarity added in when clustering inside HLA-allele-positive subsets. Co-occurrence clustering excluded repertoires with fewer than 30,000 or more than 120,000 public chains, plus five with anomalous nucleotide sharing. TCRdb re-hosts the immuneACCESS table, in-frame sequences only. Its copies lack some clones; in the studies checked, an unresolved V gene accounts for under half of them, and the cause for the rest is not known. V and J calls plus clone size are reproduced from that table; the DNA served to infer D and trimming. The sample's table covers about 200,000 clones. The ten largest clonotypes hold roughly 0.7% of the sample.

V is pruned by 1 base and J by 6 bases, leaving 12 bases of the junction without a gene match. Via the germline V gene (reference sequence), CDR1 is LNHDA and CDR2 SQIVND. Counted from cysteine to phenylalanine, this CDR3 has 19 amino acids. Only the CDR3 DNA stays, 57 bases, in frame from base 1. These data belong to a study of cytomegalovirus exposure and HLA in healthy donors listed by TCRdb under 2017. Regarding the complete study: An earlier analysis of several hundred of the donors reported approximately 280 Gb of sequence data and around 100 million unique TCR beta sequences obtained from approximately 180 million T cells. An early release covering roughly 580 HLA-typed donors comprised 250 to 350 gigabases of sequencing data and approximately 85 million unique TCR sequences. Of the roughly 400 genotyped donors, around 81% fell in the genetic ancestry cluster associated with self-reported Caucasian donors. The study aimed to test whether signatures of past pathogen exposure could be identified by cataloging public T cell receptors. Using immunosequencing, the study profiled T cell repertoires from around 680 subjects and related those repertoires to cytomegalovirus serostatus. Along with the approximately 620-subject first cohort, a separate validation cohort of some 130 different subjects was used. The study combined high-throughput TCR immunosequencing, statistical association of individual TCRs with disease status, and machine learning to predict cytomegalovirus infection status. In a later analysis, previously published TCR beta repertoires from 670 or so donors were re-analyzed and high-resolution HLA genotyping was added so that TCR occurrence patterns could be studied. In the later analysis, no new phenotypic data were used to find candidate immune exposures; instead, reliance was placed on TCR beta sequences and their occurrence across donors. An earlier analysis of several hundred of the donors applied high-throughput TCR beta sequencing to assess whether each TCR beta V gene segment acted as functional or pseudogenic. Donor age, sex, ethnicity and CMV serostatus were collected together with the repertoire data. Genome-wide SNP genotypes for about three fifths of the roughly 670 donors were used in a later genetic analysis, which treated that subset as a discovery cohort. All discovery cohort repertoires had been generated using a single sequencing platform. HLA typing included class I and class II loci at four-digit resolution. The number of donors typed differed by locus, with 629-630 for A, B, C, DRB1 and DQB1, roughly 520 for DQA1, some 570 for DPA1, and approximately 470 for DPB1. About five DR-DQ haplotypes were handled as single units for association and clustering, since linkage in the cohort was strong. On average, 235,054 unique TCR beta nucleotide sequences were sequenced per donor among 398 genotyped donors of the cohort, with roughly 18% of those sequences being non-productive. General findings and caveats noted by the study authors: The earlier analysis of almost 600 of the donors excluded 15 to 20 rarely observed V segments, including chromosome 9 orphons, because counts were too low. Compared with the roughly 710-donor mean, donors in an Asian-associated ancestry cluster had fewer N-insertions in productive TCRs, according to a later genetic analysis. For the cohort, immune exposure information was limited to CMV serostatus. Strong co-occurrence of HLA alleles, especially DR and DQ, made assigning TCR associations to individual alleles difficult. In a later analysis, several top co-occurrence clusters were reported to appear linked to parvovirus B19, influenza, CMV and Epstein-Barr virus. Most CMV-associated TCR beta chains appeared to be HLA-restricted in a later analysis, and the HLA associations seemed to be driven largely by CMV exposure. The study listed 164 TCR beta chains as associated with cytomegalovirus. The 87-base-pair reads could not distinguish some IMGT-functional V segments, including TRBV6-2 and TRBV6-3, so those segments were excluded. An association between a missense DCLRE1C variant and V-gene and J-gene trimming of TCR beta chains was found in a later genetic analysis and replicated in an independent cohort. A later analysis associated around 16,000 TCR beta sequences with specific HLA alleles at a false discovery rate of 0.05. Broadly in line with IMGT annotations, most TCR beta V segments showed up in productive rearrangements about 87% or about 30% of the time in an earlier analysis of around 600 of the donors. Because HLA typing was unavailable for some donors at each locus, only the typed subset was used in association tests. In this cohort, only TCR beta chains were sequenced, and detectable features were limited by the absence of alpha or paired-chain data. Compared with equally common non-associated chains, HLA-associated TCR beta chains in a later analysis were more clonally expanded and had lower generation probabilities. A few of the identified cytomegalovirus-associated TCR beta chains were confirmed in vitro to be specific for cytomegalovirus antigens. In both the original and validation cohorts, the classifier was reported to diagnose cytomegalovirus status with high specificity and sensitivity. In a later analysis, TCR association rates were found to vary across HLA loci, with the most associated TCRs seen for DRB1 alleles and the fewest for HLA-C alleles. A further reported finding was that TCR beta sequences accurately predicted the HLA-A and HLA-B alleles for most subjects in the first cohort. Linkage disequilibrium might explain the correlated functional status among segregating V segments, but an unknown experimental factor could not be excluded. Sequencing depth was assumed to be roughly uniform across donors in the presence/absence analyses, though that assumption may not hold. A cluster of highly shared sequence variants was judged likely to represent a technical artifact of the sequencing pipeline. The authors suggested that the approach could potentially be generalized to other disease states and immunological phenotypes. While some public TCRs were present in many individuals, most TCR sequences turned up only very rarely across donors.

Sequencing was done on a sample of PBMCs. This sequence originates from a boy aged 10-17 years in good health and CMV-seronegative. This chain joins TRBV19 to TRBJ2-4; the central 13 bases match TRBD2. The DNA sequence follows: TGTGCCAGTAGTATAGTGTTCCAGGGACTAGCGGGGAAAAGAAACATTCAGTACTTC. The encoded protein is CASSIVFQGLAGKRNIQYF.